This passage covers 9 T cell receptor beta chains from one sample sequenced in a study of blood T cell repertoires in COVID-19 (dated by TCRdb to the early 2020s). The library was generated by the immunoSEQ multiplex PCR assay. This is the immuneACCESS table as TCRdb keeps it, with only in-frame sequences that have V and J called. A part of the clones is gone; compared with another copy, unresolved V genes explain less than half, and the rest is unexplained. Within this sample are 75,000 to 95,000 clones, with about 90% of them counted one time only. Together, the top ten hold over 0.95% of the sample. The specimen sequenced was peripheral blood. These receptors all come from a human donor in a cohort sampled during active COVID-19.

This clone was picked up one time. The chain employs TRBV10-3 and TRBJ1-1, with a possible D match to TRBD1 (5 bases). V lost 2 bases and J lost 11, with 12 bases in between. The CDR3 runs 12 residues. Germline-derived CDR1 and CDR2 are ENHRY and SYGVKD. The CDR3 DNA follows: TGTGCCATCAGTGAGGTTAGGGGTGCGGCTTTCTTT. This translates into CAISEVRGAAFF.

J is TRBJ2-3 and V is TRBV27; a weak D match, TRBD2 (5 bases). This CDR3 is built from 15 residues. Germline assignment: CDR1 MNHEY and CDR2 SMNVEV (reference sequence). V gave up 2 bases and J gave up 0 bases, with 9 bases separating them. The CDR3 sequence: CASSLEGWSTDTQYF. The DNA for the CDR3 is TGTGCCAGCAGTTTAGAGGGATGGAGCACAGATACGCAGTATTTT.

This chain uses TRBV7-2 with TRBJ2-1; a weak D match, TRBD1 (6 bases). Germline V gives CDR1 SGHTA, CDR2 FQGNSA. V was trimmed by 1 base and J by 7 bases, leaving 14 bases between them. CDR3 size: 15 residues. CDR3 protein: CASSLGTGNGNEQFF. CDR3 bases: TGTGCCAGCAGCTTAGGAACAGGGAATGGAAATGAGCAGTTCTTC. Variable domain in full (rest from reference TRBV7-2 and TRBJ2-1): GAGVSQSPSNKVTEKGKDVELRCDPISGHTALYWYRQSLGQGLEFLIYFQGNSAPDKSGLPSDRFSAERTGGSVSTLTIQRTQQEDSAVYLCASSLGTGNGNEQFFGPGTRLTVL.

The gene calls are TRBV27 and TRBJ2-1; TRBD1 might be the D (6 bases). This CDR3 is built from 14 residues. Germline CDR1 is MNHEY and CDR2 is SMNVEV (reference sequence). V was clipped by 7 bases and J by 6 bases, with 16 bases between them. In DNA form, the CDR3 reads TGTGCCAGCAACGTCAACCGGGACACCAATGAGCAGTTCTTC. This gives the protein CASNVNRDTNEQFF.

This clone was detected once. For the CDR3, the DNA is TGTGCCAGCAGCCTGAGACAGTCCGGCATTCAGTACTTC. Translation gives CASSLRQSGIQYF. The chain uses TRBV7-8 and TRBJ2-4; tentatively, D is TRBD1 (5 bases). This CDR3 is built from 13 residues. Per germline, CDR1 SGHVS and CDR2 FQNEAQ. Trimming pared 5 bases from V and 9 bases from J, leaving 14 bases between.

This chain connects TRBV7-3 to TRBJ2-1, with D perhaps TRBD1 (7 bases). V was trimmed by 0 bases and J by 8 bases, leaving 14 bases between them. The CDR3 length is 15 residues. Germline CDR1 SGHTA, CDR2 FQGTGA. CDR3 region: CASSLTAAGGHEQFF. The CDR3 DNA reads TGTGCCAGCAGCTTAACGGCGGCAGGGGGGCATGAGCAGTTCTTC.

The rearrangement joins TRBV28 to TRBJ2-7; 7 bases align to TRBD1. The length of the CDR3 is 14 residues. With V trimmed by 6 bases and J by 2 bases, 7 bases remained unmatched. CDR1 and CDR2 from the germline V gene are MDHEN and SYDVKM. This chain's CDR3 is CASSTGQLTYEQYF. CDR3 DNA: TGTGCCAGCAGCACGGGACAGCTGACCTACGAGCAGTACTTC.

The chain links TRBV10-3 to TRBJ1-2; unclear D gene. The CDR3 has 16 residues. The V end lost 5 bases, the J end lost 7 bases, and 23 bases lay between the germline ends. Germline V lookup: CDR1 ENHRY, CDR2 SYGVKD. The DNA for the CDR3 is TGTGCCATCAGTACGGACGTCTCTCACTCCGAGGGTGGCTACACCTTC. Translated: CAISTDVSHSEGGYTF.

CDR3 bases: TGTGCCAGTAGCCCGACAGGGGGCATGGAGACCCAGTACTTC. Its protein is CASSPTGGMETQYF. The chain carries TRBV19 and TRBJ2-5; 10 nucleotides match TRBD1. Germline V gene sequence: CDR1 LNHDA, CDR2 SQIVND (reference sequence). This CDR3 has 14 amino acids. J gave up 5 bases and V 6 bases, and 6 bases lay outside the gene matches.